This T cell receptor beta chain was sequenced during a study of T-cell reconstitution after alpha-beta-depleted transplantation in children. General study points: Once a year had passed after transplant, T-cell counts and diversity came mostly from newly produced T cells. Reportedly, alpha-beta T cells present about two months post-transplant originated from several hundred expanded clones of graft origin.

V gave up 3 bases and J gave up 0 bases; unmatched junction bases: 3. CDR3 length: 16 amino acids. Germline CDR1 SGHVS, CDR2 FQNEAQ. Unique molecular identifiers were built into the TCRbeta library. Via MiXCR, TCRdb re-called the PCR reads, giving one row per CDR3 protein. The sample contains 500,000 or so distinct CDR3 sequences, about 10% of which appear only once. This clonotype was observed a few times. The antigen remains unidentified. This material consisted of PBMCs, mostly from graft donor cells, taken 180 days after TCRalphabeta/CD19-depleted stem cell transplant. The chain joins TRBV7-8 to TRBJ2-3; TRBD2 matches at 10 bases. The sequence derives from a female patient aged 2-9 years who had a stem cell transplant for aplastic anemia, so the T cells may come from the graft donor. CDR3 sequence: CASSFWTSGSTDTQYF. DNA for the CDR3: TGTGCCAGCAGCTTCTGGACTAGCGGTAGCACAGATACGCAGTATTTT.